This T cell receptor (beta chain) was recorded in a study of T-cell reconstitution after alpha-beta-depleted transplantation in children. The study's findings and limits: T-cell numbers and diversity, one year after transplant, stemmed largely from T cells that were newly produced.

This clonotype came up a few times. Its antigen is as yet unknown. This CDR3 has 13 residues. Deletions cut 5 bases from V and 8 bases from J, with 13 bases between. CDR1 and CDR2 (germline): SGHTA, FQGNSA. Construction of the TCRbeta library involved unique molecular identifiers. A single record per CDR3 protein comes from TCRdb applying MiXCR to the PCR reads. The sample has about 980,000 distinct CDR3 sequences, roughly 29% seen once. The specimen comprised PBMCs, mostly from graft donor cells, sampled 360 days after TCRalphabeta/CD19-depleted stem cell transplant. This chain connects TRBV7-2 to TRBJ2-1; D is unresolved. The TCR sequence derives from a boy younger than two who had a stem cell transplant for SCID, so the T cells may come from the graft donor. CDR3 in amino acids: CASSPLGRYEQFF. The CDR3 DNA reads TGTGCCAGCAGCCCCCTGGGCCGGTATGAGCAGTTCTTC.